This is a list of T cell receptor beta chains from one sample in a study of blood T cells in healthy people across ages. TCRdb re-analysed the 5' RACE reads in MiXCR, keeping a single row per CDR3 protein. The sample shows around 1,800,000 distinct CDR3 sequences, more than 35% of them seen only once. Sequences were obtained from blood. The source is a human donor in good health. Both conserved end residues are part of each CDR3. The order of the fields is clone size, J gene, V gene, D gene, CDR3 DNA, CDR3 protein. The D gene is left open where the match is weak. Not all rows give a size; the values are once, few, many and, for expanded clones, a class.

clone_size: .; j_call: TRBJ2-1; v_call: TRBV9; d_call: TRBD1; cdr3_nt: TGTGCCAGCACTTTAGGGGGGACAGGACGTAGTGAGCAGTTCTTC; cdr3_aa: CASTLGGTGRSEQFF
clone_size: few; j_call: TRBJ1-2; v_call: TRBV7-2; d_call: .; cdr3_nt: TGTGCCAGCAGCTTCTGGGTGGGGAACTATGGCTACACCTTC; cdr3_aa: CASSFWVGNYGYTF
clone_size: few; j_call: TRBJ2-5; v_call: TRBV20-1; d_call: .; cdr3_nt: TGCAGTGCTAGTAGGCAGCCACAAGAGACCCAGTACTTC; cdr3_aa: CSASRQPQETQYF
clone_size: .; j_call: TRBJ2-1; v_call: TRBV2; d_call: TRBD2; cdr3_nt: TGTGCCAGCAGCAGAACTAGCGGGGGGGCGGCTGAGCAGTTCTTC; cdr3_aa: CASSRTSGGAAEQFF
clone_size: .; j_call: TRBJ2-3; v_call: TRBV7-2; d_call: .; cdr3_nt: TGTGCCAGCAGCGGCCCAGGCCCATCGACAGCCGCAGATACGCAGTATTTT; cdr3_aa: CASSGPGPSTAADTQYF
clone_size: few; j_call: TRBJ2-6; v_call: TRBV7-9; d_call: TRBD1; cdr3_nt: TGTGCCAGCAGCCCAGGACACTCGACAGGGTCTGGGGCCAACGTCCTGACTTTC; cdr3_aa: CASSPGHSTGSGANVLTF
clone_size: once; j_call: TRBJ1-1; v_call: TRBV4-1; d_call: .; cdr3_nt: TGCGCCAGCAGCCAAGATCGGCAAACCCCTGGGATGAACACTGAAGCTTTCTTT; cdr3_aa: CASSQDRQTPGMNTEAFF
clone_size: few; j_call: TRBJ1-6; v_call: TRBV7-8; d_call: .; cdr3_nt: TGTGCCAGCAGCCCCGGGGACCATTCACCCCTCCACTTT; cdr3_aa: CASSPGDHSPLHF
clone_size: .; j_call: TRBJ2-3; v_call: TRBV6-2/TRBV6-3; d_call: TRBD2; cdr3_nt: TGTGCCAGCAGTCGAAAGCGGGAGCCGACAGATACGCAGTATTTT; cdr3_aa: CASSRKREPTDTQYF
clone_size: few; j_call: TRBJ1-2; v_call: TRBV7-2; d_call: .; cdr3_nt: TGTGCCGGCGGGGGGAACTATGGCTACACCTTC; cdr3_aa: CAGGGNYGYTF
clone_size: .; j_call: TRBJ2-3; v_call: TRBV5-5; d_call: TRBD2; cdr3_nt: TGTGCCAGCAGCCGAAGGACTAGCGGGGGGACGGATCCCGCAGATACGCAGTATTTT; cdr3_aa: CASSRRTSGGTDPADTQYF
clone_size: .; j_call: TRBJ1-6; v_call: TRBV7-2; d_call: .; cdr3_nt: TGTGCCAGCAGCCCTGCCATGGATTCACCCCTCCACTTT; cdr3_aa: CASSPAMDSPLHF
clone_size: .; j_call: TRBJ2-1; v_call: TRBV4-2; d_call: TRBD1; cdr3_nt: TGTGCCAGCAGCCATGAAGACAGGGGGCTCTACAATGAGCAGTTCTTC; cdr3_aa: CASSHEDRGLYNEQFF
clone_size: .; j_call: TRBJ1-4; v_call: TRBV24-1; d_call: TRBD1; cdr3_nt: TGTGCCACCAGTGAGAAGGACAGGGGATGTGAAAAACTGTTTTTT; cdr3_aa: CATSEKDRGCEKLFF
clone_size: .; j_call: TRBJ1-1; v_call: TRBV30; d_call: TRBD1; cdr3_nt: TGTGCCTGGAGCTCTCAACCCGGACAGGTAGAAGCTTTCTTT; cdr3_aa: CAWSSQPGQVEAFF
clone_size: .; j_call: TRBJ2-5; v_call: TRBV4-3; d_call: .; cdr3_nt: TGCGCCAGCAGCCATCCGAAGGTGGGGATCAAGGGAAGTACCCTACAAGAGACCCAGTACTTC; cdr3_aa: CASSHPKVGIKGSTLQETQYF
clone_size: few; j_call: TRBJ1-2; v_call: TRBV6-5; d_call: .; cdr3_nt: TGTGCCAGCAGTAACCTAGTGGTGTATGAGGGCCTTAACTATGGCTACACCTTC; cdr3_aa: CASSNLVVYEGLNYGYTF
clone_size: .; j_call: TRBJ2-7; v_call: TRBV28; d_call: .; cdr3_nt: TGTGCCAGCAGTGTGGGTTACTACGAGCAGTACTTC; cdr3_aa: CASSVGYYEQYF
clone_size: .; j_call: TRBJ1-4; v_call: TRBV12-3/TRBV12-4; d_call: .; cdr3_nt: TGTGTCACCGCCAGCCTGACGGGCGAAAAACTGTTTTTT; cdr3_aa: CVTASLTGEKLFF
clone_size: .; j_call: TRBJ2-1; v_call: TRBV7-9; d_call: .; cdr3_nt: TGTGCCAGCAGCCCGGACGGACGGGGGAATGAGCAGTTCTTC; cdr3_aa: CASSPDGRGNEQFF
clone_size: .; j_call: TRBJ2-1; v_call: TRBV4-2; d_call: .; cdr3_nt: TGTGCCAGCAGCCAAGATGATAGCCCTCGCTCCTACAATGAGCAGTTCTTC; cdr3_aa: CASSQDDSPRSYNEQFF
clone_size: few; j_call: TRBJ2-3; v_call: TRBV27; d_call: .; cdr3_nt: TGTGCCAGCAGTTCATCCGTTACAGATACGCAGTATTTT; cdr3_aa: CASSSSVTDTQYF
clone_size: few; j_call: TRBJ2-7; v_call: TRBV12-3/TRBV12-4; d_call: .; cdr3_nt: TGTGCCAGCAGTCTCCAGGGGTGGTACCAGCAGTACTTC; cdr3_aa: CASSLQGWYQQYF
clone_size: .; j_call: TRBJ1-4; v_call: TRBV12-3/TRBV12-4; d_call: TRBD1; cdr3_nt: TGTGCCAGCAATTTCGGGACAGGGGGAGAAAAACTGTTTTTT; cdr3_aa: CASNFGTGGEKLFF
clone_size: .; j_call: TRBJ1-1; v_call: TRBV6-2/TRBV6-3; d_call: .; cdr3_nt: TGTGCCAGCAGTCTTGCACAGGACGAAGCTTTCTTT; cdr3_aa: CASSLAQDEAFF
clone_size: once; j_call: TRBJ2-4; v_call: TRBV7-3; d_call: .; cdr3_nt: TGTGCCAGCAGCCCTGGCGGCGCTCTAGCCAAAAACATTCAGTACTTC; cdr3_aa: CASSPGGALAKNIQYF
clone_size: .; j_call: TRBJ2-1; v_call: TRBV20-1; d_call: TRBD2; cdr3_nt: TGCAGTGCTAGAGACCGGGACTACCGACCTAACTACAATGAGCAGTTCTTC; cdr3_aa: CSARDRDYRPNYNEQFF
clone_size: few; j_call: TRBJ2-5; v_call: TRBV10-3; d_call: TRBD1; cdr3_nt: TGTGCCATCAGTGAGAAAACAGGGGATTTGGAGACCCAGTACTTC; cdr3_aa: CAISEKTGDLETQYF
clone_size: .; j_call: TRBJ2-5; v_call: TRBV27; d_call: .; cdr3_nt: TGTGCCAGCAGACGGATCCGGGACACTCAAGAGACCCAGTACTTC; cdr3_aa: CASRRIRDTQETQYF
clone_size: .; j_call: TRBJ2-7; v_call: TRBV7-9; d_call: TRBD2; cdr3_nt: TGTGCCAGCAGCACCTCCGGGACTAGCTCCGAGCAGTACTTC; cdr3_aa: CASSTSGTSSEQYF
clone_size: few; j_call: TRBJ2-3; v_call: TRBV15; d_call: TRBD2; cdr3_nt: TGTGCCACCAGCAGACCGGGACTAGCTGATACAGATACGCAGTATTTT; cdr3_aa: CATSRPGLADTDTQYF
clone_size: few; j_call: TRBJ2-1; v_call: TRBV5-1; d_call: .; cdr3_nt: TGCGCCAGCAGCAGGGTCCCTCCTAACAATGAGCAGTTCTTC; cdr3_aa: CASSRVPPNNEQFF
clone_size: .; j_call: TRBJ2-1; v_call: TRBV20-1; d_call: TRBD2; cdr3_nt: TGCAGTGCTAACCTAGCGGGGGCCCCGTACAATGAGCAGTTCTTC; cdr3_aa: CSANLAGAPYNEQFF
clone_size: .; j_call: TRBJ1-2; v_call: TRBV7-9; d_call: TRBD1; cdr3_nt: TGTGCCAGCAGCTCCTTCCTCGGGACAGATTATGGCTACACCTTC; cdr3_aa: CASSSFLGTDYGYTF
clone_size: few; j_call: TRBJ2-3; v_call: TRBV7-2; d_call: .; cdr3_nt: TGTGCCAGCAGCTTAAACCGACAGTTCACAGATACGCAGTATTTT; cdr3_aa: CASSLNRQFTDTQYF
clone_size: few; j_call: TRBJ2-5; v_call: TRBV12-3/TRBV12-4; d_call: .; cdr3_nt: TGTGCCAGCAGTTTTCCGACCAGCCACCTGACCCAGTACTTC; cdr3_aa: CASSFPTSHLTQYF
clone_size: .; j_call: TRBJ2-3; v_call: TRBV15; d_call: TRBD1; cdr3_nt: TGTGCCACCAGCAGTTCGGACAGGGTTTATTCGGGCACAGATACGCAGTATTTT; cdr3_aa: CATSSSDRVYSGTDTQYF
clone_size: few; j_call: TRBJ2-3; v_call: TRBV4-3; d_call: .; cdr3_nt: TGCGCCAGCAGCGCAAATCTTGGTTATAGCACAGATACGCAGTATTTT; cdr3_aa: CASSANLGYSTDTQYF
clone_size: few; j_call: TRBJ2-7; v_call: TRBV29-1; d_call: .; cdr3_nt: TGCAGTGGGACGACACCCTCCTACGAGCAGTACTTC; cdr3_aa: CSGTTPSYEQYF
clone_size: .; j_call: TRBJ1-1; v_call: TRBV7-2; d_call: .; cdr3_nt: TGCGCCAGCAGTTTGACGGCGATGAACACTGAAGCTTTCTTT; cdr3_aa: CASSLTAMNTEAFF
clone_size: .; j_call: TRBJ2-7; v_call: TRBV20-1; d_call: .; cdr3_nt: TGCAGTGCTAGAAAGGCCCTCTACGAGCAGTACTTC; cdr3_aa: CSARKALYEQYF
clone_size: .; j_call: TRBJ2-3; v_call: TRBV29-1; d_call: TRBD1; cdr3_nt: TGCAGCGTTGAAGACCCGGGACAGCCCGGCGTAGTCACGCAGTATTTT; cdr3_aa: CSVEDPGQPGVVTQYF
clone_size: .; j_call: TRBJ1-1; v_call: TRBV20-1; d_call: .; cdr3_nt: TGCAGAGTTGCGGGGGGTCAGACGAACACTGAAGCTTTCTTT; cdr3_aa: CRVAGGQTNTEAFF
clone_size: .; j_call: TRBJ1-1; v_call: TRBV20-1; d_call: .; cdr3_nt: TGCAGTGCTAGCGGTGTGGGGGACACCAAGCGGGCGATGAACACTGAAGCTTTCTTT; cdr3_aa: CSASGVGDTKRAMNTEAFF
clone_size: .; j_call: TRBJ2-7; v_call: TRBV18; d_call: .; cdr3_nt: TGTGCCAGCTCACCAAAGCAACACTACGAGCAGTACTTC; cdr3_aa: CASSPKQHYEQYF
clone_size: .; j_call: TRBJ1-5; v_call: TRBV12-3/TRBV12-4; d_call: .; cdr3_nt: TGTGCCAGCAGTCAACAGGGTTTGGGTAGCAATCAGCCCCAGCATTTT; cdr3_aa: CASSQQGLGSNQPQHF